This T cell receptor beta chain was sequenced in a study of CD8+ T cells in alopecia areata (dated by TCRdb to the late 2010s). For context, the study as a whole: The treated patients took part in an open-label pilot trial in which moderate-to-severe alopecia areata was treated with oral tofacitinib at 5 to 10 mg twice daily. RNA was extracted with the PAXgene miRNA kit for fixed scalp, the miRNeasy kit for PBMCs, and the RNeasy kit for mouse skin. Amplification of TCRbeta CDR3 regions was done by immunoSEQ multiplex PCR using 35 Vbeta forward primers and 13 Jbeta reverse primers. Human TCRbeta sequencing covered scalp tissue and sorted CD4+ and CD8+ peripheral blood T cells from patchy and totalis/universalis alopecia areata patients and healthy controls. Disease severity in treated patients was measured with the SALT score, which quantifies the percentage of affected scalp surface area. Clonality in the scalp was compared among normal scalp (n=4), patchy alopecia areata scalp (n=8), and alopecia totalis/universalis scalp (n=8). Patients stayed on tofacitinib for 6 to 18 months and then had 6 months of follow-up off drug so that delayed response and recurrence could be assessed. Tofacitinib-treated patients had biopsies at baseline and at 4 and 24 weeks of treatment, with a later scalp biopsy in several patients. High-throughput TCRbeta sequencing was used to examine T cell clonal expansion in alopecia areata in both the C3H/HeJ mouse model and human patients.

V drops 1 base and J drops 3 bases, leaving 14 bases in between. The CDR3 numbers 15 residues from cysteine through phenylalanine. Of the read, only the CDR3 DNA is kept; its 45 bases are in frame from base 1. Sequences SQVTM (CDR1) and ANQGSEA (CDR2) are obtained from the germline V gene. The sample's treatment or condition label, in plain terms: oral pan-JAK inhibitor, 5-10 mg twice daily. Peripheral blood and lesional scalp punch biopsies were obtained from patients with alopecia areata. After PBMCs were isolated by density centrifugation and stained for CD3, CD4 and CD8, a FACSAria was used to sort CD4+ and CD8+ T cells. Libraries were built with the immunoSEQ multiplex PCR assay. RNA was extracted from all samples and reverse transcribed into cDNA as template for TCR sequencing. SuperScript III was used for first-strand cDNA synthesis, primed with a 2:1 mix of oligo-dT and random hexamers. A synthetic immune receptor repertoire was used to gauge amplification bias, and whatever bias remained was removed computationally. Per the source publication's procedure: Raw reads were preprocessed to remove errors, and CDR3 was defined by IMGT conventions from the conserved cysteine to phenylalanine. Clonality was calculated as 1 minus Shannon entropy normalized by log2 of the number of productive unique TCRs. Whether scalp clones were CD4 or CD8 was inferred by matching scalp TCRbeta sequences against CD4 and CD8 repertoires sorted from blood. TCRdb holds this immuneACCESS table with in-frame rearrangements only. Some clones are missing; in checked studies, unresolved V genes explain under half, and the rest has no known cause. That table is the source of V, J and clone size, and D and trimming were worked out from the DNA. This sample lists about 270,000 clones; around 64% were detected once. Of the sample, about 0.89% is held by the ten largest clones.

Broad study findings and their caveats: Because the treated cohort was small and included a single nonresponder, larger studies are needed to assess links between baseline CD8+ expansion and response. Tofacitinib significantly lowered scalp clonality and the number of expanded CD8+ clones among the top 100 scalp clones. During tofacitinib treatment, many expanded lesional clones remained in scalp and blood, and this persistence may partly explain relapse after treatment is stopped. Higher clonality and more expanded CD8+ clones were observed in lesional scalp than in normal scalp, particularly in alopecia totalis/universalis, a finding suggestive of antigenic drive. Unlike mouse skin, where gammadelta T cells dominate, normal human skin contains resident alphabeta T cells that get sequenced too, which complicates analysis of the scalp TCR repertoire. TCR sequences shared between patients were less clear than in mice, possibly partly because of HLA diversity in the patient population.

In regard to this clone: Its binding antigen is unknown. Base qualities are not provided; no much larger clone lies one nucleotide away.

The receptor was derived from a human donor with alopecia areata. The sample here was CD4+ T cells sorted from blood, taken between weeks 51 and 52, from a patient treated with tofacitinib. This chain is built from TRBV29-1 and TRBJ2-3; the D gene is possibly TRBD2, with 6 bases matching. The nucleotide sequence reads TGCAGCGTTGAAGGGGACTCTACGATTACAGATACGCAGTATTTT. It codes for CSVEGDSTITDTQYF.